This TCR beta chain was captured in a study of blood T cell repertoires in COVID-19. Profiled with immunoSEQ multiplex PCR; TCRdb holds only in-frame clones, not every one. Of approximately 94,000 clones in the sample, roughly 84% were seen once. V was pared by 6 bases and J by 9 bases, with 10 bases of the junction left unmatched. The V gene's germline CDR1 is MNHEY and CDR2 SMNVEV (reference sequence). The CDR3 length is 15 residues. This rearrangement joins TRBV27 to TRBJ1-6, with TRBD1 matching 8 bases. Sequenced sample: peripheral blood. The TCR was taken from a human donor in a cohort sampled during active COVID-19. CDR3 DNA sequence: TGTGCCAGCAGGGCCGGACAGGGTCTAGGTTCACCCCTCCACTTT. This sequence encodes CASRAGQGLGSPLHF.